Presented here are 21 T cell receptor beta chains from one specimen sequenced in a study of Tregs in tolerant kidney transplant recipients. TCRdb's table, derived via immunoSEQ multiplex PCR, lists solely in-frame clones and lacks some. The sample lists about 100,000 clones, roughly 93% seen once, with 0.46% in the top ten. The sample in question was CD4+ T cells from blood, obtained before the transplant. The receptors stem from a human donor who received a combined kidney and bone marrow transplant.

DNA for the CDR3: TGCAGCGTCTCTGAAACAGGGATTGGCTACACCTTC. Translation gives CSVSETGIGYTF. The chain links TRBV29-1 to TRBJ1-2; tentatively, D is TRBD1 (6 bases). The CDR3 extends over 12 amino acids. The V end was cut by 6 bases, the J end by 7 bases, with 15 bases between. The germline CDR1 and CDR2 sequences are SQVTM and ANQGSEA.

The chain carries TRBV7-9 and TRBJ1-3; possibly TRBD1 for D (6 bases). V lost 2 bases and J lost 0, with 14 bases in between. This CDR3 has 17 residues. Per the germline V gene, CDR1 is SEHNR and CDR2 is FQNEAQ (reference sequence). DNA of the CDR3: TGTGCCAGCAGCTTACTGGGGGGGCACAGCTCTGGAAACACCATATATTTT. Its protein product is CASSLLGGHSSGNTIYF.

The rearrangement joins TRBV7-6 to TRBJ2-7, with 8 bases matching TRBD2. Germline CDR1 is SGHVS and CDR2 is FNYEAQ. The CDR3 is made up of 16 amino acids. Unmatched junction bases numbered 6, after V lost 2 bases and J lost 0 bases. As DNA, the CDR3 is TGTGCCAGCAGCTTAACGGGAGGGCTTAGCTCCTACGAGCAGTACTTC. Residues: CASSLTGGLSSYEQYF.

The chain combines TRBV4-3 with TRBJ2-7; 7 bases are a match to TRBD2. Germline loops: CDR1 LGHNA, CDR2 YSLEER. V dropped 0 bases and J dropped 2; count of bases not matched to a gene: 7. The CDR3 totals 16 residues. The chain's CDR3 is CASSQDHRGLTYEQYF. Written as DNA, the CDR3 is TGCGCCAGCAGCCAAGATCACCGGGGACTAACCTACGAGCAGTACTTC.

The chain links TRBV7-2 to TRBJ2-2, with D possibly matching TRBD1 (5 bases). The CDR3 totals 17 residues. Deletions cut 1 base from V and 2 bases from J, with 14 bases between. Germline assignment: CDR1 SGHTA and CDR2 FQGNSA. The CDR3: CASSLGPLGQNTGELFF. CDR3 nucleotides: TGTGCCAGCAGCTTAGGCCCTTTAGGACAAAACACCGGGGAGCTGTTTTTT.

Turning to this clone: Other nucleotide sequences in the sample specify the same CDR3. The V and J genes are TRBV7-8 and TRBJ2-7; 11 bases are shared with TRBD1. Germline V gene lookup returns CDR1 SGHVS and CDR2 FQNEAQ. The CDR3 loop spans 14 amino acids. V lost 5 bases and J lost 2; bases outside the gene matches: 2. This chain's CDR3 is CASSKGQGAYEQYF. The CDR3 bases are TGTGCCAGCAGCAAGGGACAGGGGGCCTACGAGCAGTACTTC.

The gene calls are TRBV6-6 and TRBJ2-1; 7 nucleotides agree with TRBD2. The CDR3 has 14 amino acids. Germline lookup yields CDR1 MNHNY and CDR2 SVGAGI (reference sequence). V was clipped by 2 bases and J by 6 bases; unmatched bases: 4. CDR3 sequence (DNA): TGTGCCAGCAGTTACGGGACTAACAGCAATGAGCAGTTCTTC. Amino acid sequence: CASSYGTNSNEQFF.

J is TRBJ2-5 and V is TRBV5-1; 9 bases agree with TRBD1. J gave up 5 bases and V 3 bases, and 11 bases lay outside the gene matches. The CDR3 has 16 residues. Germline V gene sequence: CDR1 SGHRS, CDR2 YFSETQ. The CDR3 spells CASSSVIQGAGETQYF. CDR3 DNA: TGCGCCAGCAGCTCGGTTATACAGGGGGCCGGGGAGACCCAGTACTTC.

This chain uses TRBV6-1 with TRBJ1-5; perhaps TRBD1 as D (5 bases). This CDR3 has 17 residues. V lost 2 bases and J lost 2, with 16 bases in between. CDR1 and CDR2 (germline): MNHNS, SASEGT. As DNA, the CDR3 is TGTGCCAGCAGTGAAAAGCCCCGGGGGAGACGCAATCAGCCCCAGCATTTT. It translates to CASSEKPRGRRNQPQHF.

This sequence joins TRBV28 and TRBJ2-7; D not certain. The CDR3 extends over 14 amino acids. CDR1 MDHEN and CDR2 SYDVKM come from the germline V gene. Between the trimmed V and J ends, which lost 6 bases and 4 bases, there was a span of 16 bases. The CDR3 reads CASSLDPYTYEQYF. As DNA, the CDR3 is TGTGCCAGCAGCCTAGACCCTTATACATACGAGCAGTACTTC.

The rearrangement links TRBV7-6 to TRBJ2-5, with 9 bases aligning to TRBD2. After removal of 4 bases from V and 11 bases from J, the junction contained 17 bases not matched to a gene. Per the germline V gene, CDR1 is SGHVS and CDR2 is FNYEAQ. This CDR3 is 16 amino acids long. The CDR3 is CASSSNPGGRAGEQYF. For the CDR3, the DNA is TGTGCCAGCAGCTCCAACCCGGGCGGGAGGGCTGGGGAGCAGTACTTC.

The rearrangement uses TRBV5-1 and TRBJ2-2; D gene uncertain. The germline V gene has CDR1 SGHRS and CDR2 YFSETQ. Trimming took 2 bases from V and 11 from J, leaving 13 bases between them. The CDR3 extends over 13 amino acids. In nucleotides, the CDR3 is TGCGCCAGCAGCTTCCAGACTGAATTCGAGCTGTTTTTT. Its protein is CASSFQTEFELFF. Combining the CDR3 with reference TRBV5-1 and TRBJ2-2 gives the whole variable domain KAGVTQTPRYLIKTRGQQVTLSCSPISGHRSVSWYQQTPGQGLQFLFEYFSETQRNKGNFPGRFSGRQFSNSRSEMNVSTLELGDSALYLCASSFQTEFELFFGEGSRLTVL.

The J gene is TRBJ2-7, the V gene TRBV4-3; 8 positions match TRBD1. V shed 4 bases, J shed 0 bases, and the junction held 14 bases outside the gene matches. The CDR3 is 18 residues long. Per germline, CDR1 LGHNA and CDR2 YSLEER. The CDR3 here is CASSLKFRTGTGSYEQYF. The CDR3 DNA follows: TGCGCCAGCAGCCTGAAATTTAGAACCGGGACAGGCTCCTACGAGCAGTACTTC.

Worth noting for this clone: The sample has other DNA sequences that encode this CDR3 too. The gene calls are TRBV30 and TRBJ1-6; no definite D call. CDR3 length equals 13 residues. The V end lost 5 bases, the J end lost 5 bases, and 10 bases lay between the germline ends. From germline, CDR1 is GTSNPN and CDR2 SVGIG (reference sequence). CDR3 amino acids: CAWRGRDNSPLHF. In DNA form, the CDR3 reads TGTGCCTGGCGAGGAAGAGATAATTCACCCCTCCACTTT.

The chain links TRBV29-1 to TRBJ2-1; possibly TRBD1 for D (6 bases). The CDR3 contains 13 residues. Trimming left V 7 bases short and J 4 bases short, with 14 bases between. Germline V gives CDR1 SQVTM, CDR2 ANQGSEA. The CDR3: CSGDRTGYNEQFF. The CDR3 DNA reads as TGCAGCGGTGACCGTACAGGGTACAATGAGCAGTTCTTC.

This rearrangement joins TRBV30 to TRBJ2-7, with 12 bases aligning to TRBD2. The CDR3 extends over 14 amino acids. From germline, CDR1 is GTSNPN and CDR2 SVGIG (reference sequence). Unmatched junction bases numbered 1, after V lost 1 base and J lost 3 bases. The CDR3 DNA sequence: TGTGCCTGGAGTGCTAGCGGGGGGGGCTACGAGCAGTACTTC. It specifies CAWSASGGGYEQYF.

With respect to this clone: At the DNA level, this CDR3 is encoded by other sequences in the same sample as well. The chain couples TRBV13 to TRBJ1-6, with a tentative D call TRBD1 (5 bases). CDR1 and CDR2 from the germline V gene are PRHDT and FYEKMQ (reference sequence). The ends were cut back, 2 bases at V and 5 bases at J, with 10 bases in the middle. The CDR3 extends over 15 amino acids. The CDR3 protein is CASSLRQTNNSPLHF. CDR3 sequence (DNA): TGTGCCAGCAGCTTAAGACAGACGAATAATTCACCCCTCCACTTT.

CDR3 sequence reads: CSARETGTYEQYF. CDR3 coding DNA: TGCAGCGCTAGAGAGACAGGGACTTACGAGCAGTACTTC. The chain recombines TRBV29-1 with TRBJ2-7, with TRBD1 as a possible D gene (7 bases). The germline V gene encodes CDR1 SQVTM and CDR2 ANQGSEA. V was shortened by 7 bases and J by 4 bases, with 17 bases between the two germline ends. The CDR3 covers 13 residues.

This chain joins TRBV5-6 and TRBJ1-2, with 9 bases identical to TRBD1. J lost 4 bases, V lost 5 bases, and 6 bases had no gene match. The CDR3 sequence is 14 residues long. Germline loops: CDR1 SGHDT, CDR2 YYEEEE. The DNA of the CDR3 is TGTGCCAGCAGGGCGACAGGGGGGACCTATGGCTACACCTTC. Translating gives CASRATGGTYGYTF.

CDR3 sequence reads: CASSQGVGTATYEQYF. The CDR3 DNA reads as TGTGCCAGCAGCCAAGGGGTGGGGACAGCGACATACGAGCAGTACTTC. The chain couples TRBV4-2 to TRBJ2-7, with 7 positions matching TRBD1. V was pared by 1 base and J by 4 bases, with 10 bases of the junction left unmatched. Germline CDR1 reads LGHNA; CDR2 reads YNFKEQ. The CDR3 runs to 16 residues.

The chain employs TRBV7-9 and TRBJ2-5, with D tentatively TRBD1 (7 bases). Trimming shortened V by 5 bases and J by 4 bases, and 8 bases separated the two germline ends. Germline V gene data show CDR1 as SEHNR and CDR2 as FQNEAQ (reference sequence). This CDR3 is built from 12 residues. The CDR3 spells CASSQGGETQYF. CDR3 nucleotides: TGTGCCAGCAGCCAGGGGGGAGAGACCCAGTACTTC.